These 22 T cell receptor beta chains came from one sample sequenced in a study of T-cell reconstitution after alpha-beta-depleted transplantation in children. Preparation of the TCRbeta library was carried out with unique molecular identifiers. One entry per CDR3 protein, called by TCRdb with MiXCR from the PCR reads. Among some 200,000 distinct CDR3 sequences, 13% to 15% were seen once, and the ten largest hold about 13%. Specimen: PBMCs from the stem cell graft donor, collected from the stem cell graft. These receptors all stem from a human donor who donated a stem cell graft to a child with acute lymphoblastic leukemia.

This clonotype showed up many times. V and J are TRBV7-9 and TRBJ1-2; D not certain. The V end lost 2 bases, the J end lost 4 bases, and 8 bases lay between the germline ends. The CDR3 length is 13 residues. Germline CDR1 reads SEHNR; CDR2 reads FQNEAQ (reference sequence). Here the CDR3 reads CASSLLGGYGYTF. The CDR3 nucleotides read TGTGCCAGCAGCTTATTAGGAGGCTATGGCTACACCTTC.

The table lists this clonotype with many counts. The V and J genes are TRBV29-1 and TRBJ1-2; a weak D match, TRBD1 (6 bases). The germline CDR1 and CDR2 sequences are SQVTM and ANQGSEA. Trimming took off 6 bases at V and 6 bases at J, with 11 bases between the two ends. The CDR3 is made up of 11 amino acids. CDR3: CSVQGPHGYTF. The CDR3 nucleotides read TGCAGCGTACAGGGCCCCCATGGCTACACCTTC.

The chain employs TRBV29-1 and TRBJ2-3; D unresolved. From germline, CDR1 is SQVTM and CDR2 ANQGSEA. The CDR3 covers 12 residues. Trimming left V 4 bases short and J 4 bases short, with 9 bases between. The CDR3 nucleotides are TGCAGCGTTGCCCCCCCCGCAGATACGCAGTATTTT. Its translation is CSVAPPADTQYF.

Only one count was recorded for this clonotype. The V call is TRBV12-3 or TRBV12-4, the J call TRBJ2-3, with 9 bases that match TRBD2. The trim removed 10 bases at V and 8 bases at J, leaving 28 bases unmatched. The CDR3 consists of 19 residues. The CDR3 sequence: CAITLKQGLANVISRTQYF. CDR3 DNA: TGTGCCATCACCCTGAAACAGGGACTAGCCAATGTGATTTCGCGTACGCAGTATTTT.

This clonotype showed up many times. The chain has TRBV12-3 or TRBV12-4 and TRBJ2-3; D is undetermined. This CDR3 comprises 15 residues. V was trimmed by 2 bases and J by 4 bases, leaving 13 bases between them. In DNA, the CDR3 is TGTGCCAGCAGTTTAATCCCATCGGTCCCAGATACGCAGTATTTT. Residues: CASSLIPSVPDTQYF.

The sample holds a few counts of this clonotype. The CDR3: CASSFEVQRHEQFF. The CDR3 DNA reads TGTGCCAGCAGCTTTGAGGTTCAACGGCATGAGCAGTTCTTC. V is TRBV7-9 and J is TRBJ2-1; D is undetermined. The germline V gene has CDR1 SEHNR and CDR2 FQNEAQ (reference sequence). The CDR3 runs to 14 residues. The V end was cut by 3 bases, the J end by 8 bases, with 14 bases between.

This clonotype was seen at least ten times. This chain joins TRBV11-1 and TRBJ2-7; tentative D call: TRBD1 (6 bases). Germline lookup yields CDR1 SGHAT and CDR2 FQDESV (reference sequence). The V end lost 5 bases, the J end lost 2 bases, and 13 bases lay between the germline ends. This CDR3 is built from 14 residues. DNA of the CDR3: TGTGCCAGCAGCCTGAACAGGGTTGCCTACGAGCAGTACTTC. Its protein product is CASSLNRVAYEQYF. The variable domain in full, completed from reference TRBV11-1 and TRBJ2-7, reads EAEVAQSPRYKITEKSQAVAFWCDPISGHATLYWYRQILGQGPELLVQFQDESVVDDSQLPKDRFSAERLKGVDSTLKIQPAELGDSAMYLCASSLNRVAYEQYFGPGTRLTVT.

This clonotype came up many times. The chain uses TRBV12-3 or TRBV12-4 and TRBJ2-7; D possibly matches TRBD1 or TRBD2 (5 bases each). V was trimmed by 11 bases and J by 2 bases, leaving 22 bases between them. CDR3 size: 15 residues. In nucleotides, the CDR3 is TGTGCCTCCAACCCAAGGGGAGCAGGGCCCTACGAGCAGTACTTC. Translation gives CASNPRGAGPYEQYF.

This clonotype was found many times. The chain employs TRBV10-3 and TRBJ2-1, with TRBD2 matching 9 bases. Germline V lookup: CDR1 ENHRY, CDR2 SYGVKD. The CDR3 is 16 residues long. The V and J ends lost 0 bases and 4 bases, in that order; junction bases with no gene match: 4. CDR3 sequence reads: CAISESASGTYNEQFF. CDR3 nucleotide sequence: TGTGCCATCAGTGAGTCGGCTAGCGGGACGTACAATGAGCAGTTCTTC.

J is TRBJ2-3 and V is TRBV7-2; D is possibly TRBD1 (6 bases). Trimming took off 6 bases at V and 3 bases at J, with 16 bases between the two ends. The CDR3 contains 15 residues. In germline, CDR1 is SGHTA, CDR2 FQGNSA. CDR3 in amino acids: CASRYQGIKTDTQYF. The CDR3 region has the DNA TGTGCCAGCAGATATCAGGGGATTAAGACAGATACGCAGTATTTT.

This clonotype was observed many times. The chain recombines TRBV10-2 with TRBJ1-1; D uncertain. Germline CDR1 WSHSY, CDR2 SAAADI. Trimming removed 0 bases at V and 1 base at J, with 6 bases between. CDR3 length: 14 amino acids. The CDR3 protein is CASSESSENTEAFF. CDR3 coding DNA: TGCGCCAGCAGTGAGTCCTCCGAGAACACTGAAGCTTTCTTT.

This clonotype was observed many times. The CDR3 loop reads CASSLVGQAYTDTQYF. CDR3 nucleotide sequence: TGTGCCAGCAGCTTGGTGGGACAGGCCTACACAGATACGCAGTATTTT. This chain joins TRBV5-6 and TRBJ2-3; 8 bases are a match to TRBD1. The CDR3 totals 16 residues. Germline V CDR1 and CDR2: SGHDT, YYEEEE. Germline trimming cut 0 bases from V and 2 bases from J; bases unmatched to any gene: 5.

This clonotype was counted at least ten times. This chain links TRBV12-3 or TRBV12-4 with TRBJ1-4, with 7 bases that match TRBD1. The V segment lost 7 bases and the J segment 2 bases; nucleotides outside the gene matches: 10. The CDR3 has 16 amino acids. The CDR3 DNA is TGTGCCAGCACCCCAGGGGGTTTACGGACTAATGAAAAACTGTTTTTT. Translating gives CASTPGGLRTNEKLFF.

In this sample, this clonotype turned up many times. The V call is TRBV6-1, the J call TRBJ1-3; 9 bases map to TRBD1. This CDR3 contains 18 residues. V lost 7 bases to trimming and J lost 3 bases; unmatched junction nucleotides: 16. Per germline, CDR1 MNHNS and CDR2 SASEGT. In nucleotides, the CDR3 is TGTGCCAGCATTCCACAACCGGGACAGGGTCTGAATGGAAACACCATATATTTT. This sequence encodes CASIPQPGQGLNGNTIYF.

At least ten counts were recorded for this clonotype. Here the CDR3 reads CASSLSQGGNTQYF. For the CDR3, the DNA is TGCGCCAGCAGCTTGTCCCAGGGGGGGAATACGCAGTATTTT. The chain links TRBV5-1 to TRBJ2-3, with D perhaps matching TRBD1 or TRBD2 (7 bases each). Germline V gives CDR1 SGHRS, CDR2 YFSETQ. V lost 1 base to trimming and J lost 7 bases, with 13 bases between them. The CDR3 is 14 amino acids.

The CDR3 sequence: CAWSVSEYTEAFF. The CDR3 region has the DNA TGTGCCTGGAGTGTAAGTGAGTACACTGAAGCTTTCTTT. The chain has TRBV30 and TRBJ1-1; D gene ambiguous. Trimming shortened V by 0 bases and J by 3 bases, and 8 bases separated the two germline ends. Per germline, CDR1 GTSNPN and CDR2 SVGIG (reference sequence). The CDR3 totals 13 residues. The variable domain in full, completed from reference TRBV30 and TRBJ1-1, reads SQTIHQWPATLVQPVGSPLSLECTVEGTSNPNLYWYRQAAGRGLQLLFYSVGIGQISSEVPQNLSASRPQDRQFILSSKKLLLSDSGFYLCAWSVSEYTEAFFGQGTRLTVV.

This clonotype was found a few times. The chain's CDR3 is CSAGTSGSYEQYF. The CDR3 DNA reads as TGCAGTGCTGGGACTAGCGGGAGCTACGAGCAGTACTTC. This chain connects TRBV20-1 to TRBJ2-7; 14 positions agree with TRBD2. The V and J ends lost 5 bases and 3 bases, in that order; junction bases with no gene match: 0. The CDR3 has 13 amino acids. Germline CDR1 is DFQATT and CDR2 is SNEGSKA (reference sequence).

This clonotype has at least ten counts. The J gene is TRBJ2-6, the V gene TRBV6-5, with 11 bases fitting TRBD1. Trimming cost V 5 bases and J 2 bases; bases outside gene matches: 5. The germline gives CDR1 MNHEY, CDR2 SVGAGI. The CDR3 is made up of 17 amino acids. CDR3 protein: CASSHGQGATGANVLTF. CDR3 nucleotide sequence: TGTGCCAGCAGTCACGGACAGGGGGCGACTGGGGCCAACGTCCTGACTTTC.

This sequence joins TRBV5-1 and TRBJ2-3, with a weak D call TRBD2 (6 bases). Germline loops: CDR1 SGHRS, CDR2 YFSETQ. Deletions cut 6 bases from V and 2 bases from J, with 13 bases between. This CDR3 comprises 14 residues. This chain's CDR3 is CASKERAFTDTQYF. CDR3 bases: TGCGCCAGCAAAGAGCGGGCCTTCACAGATACGCAGTATTTT.

This clonotype was counted many times. J is TRBJ1-1 and V is TRBV20-1; D is possibly TRBD1 (6 bases). This CDR3 is built from 14 residues. Deletions cut 5 bases from V and 4 bases from J, with 17 bases between. Germline V gene lookup returns CDR1 DFQATT and CDR2 SNEGSKA (reference sequence). CDR3 DNA sequence: TGCAGTGCTCCCCGTTGGGGGCAGGGCACTGAAGCTTTCTTT. It codes for CSAPRWGQGTEAFF.

There are many counts of this clonotype. J is TRBJ2-1 and V is TRBV24-1; TRBD1 agrees at 7 bases. V lost 7 bases to trimming and J lost 5 bases; unmatched junction nucleotides: 10. CDR3 length: 15 amino acids. Germline V CDR1 and CDR2: KGHDR, SFDVKD. The CDR3 DNA follows: TGTGCCACCAGCTCCGAGGGGACAGTAGACAATGAGCAGTTCTTC. It yields the protein CATSSEGTVDNEQFF.

This clonotype has a count of ten or more. The rearrangement uses TRBV5-1 and TRBJ2-7; D not certain. The germline V gene has CDR1 SGHRS and CDR2 YFSETQ. The CDR3 is 13 amino acids. V was clipped by 4 bases and J by 1 base, with 9 bases between them. The CDR3 coding sequence is TGCGCCAGCAGCCAAACACAATCCTACGAGCAGTACTTC. This gives the protein CASSQTQSYEQYF.